Listed here are 3 T cell receptor beta chains from one sample, sequenced in a study of T cell responses to AZD1222 COVID-19 vaccine. Sequencing was performed with immunoSEQ multiplex PCR; in TCRdb, only in-frame clones are kept and a portion is missing. The sample has some 200,000 clones, 85% to 95% seen once; the top ten hold over 9.5%. Sequencing was performed on peripheral blood, taken on day 0 of AZD1222 vaccination. These receptors all come from an adult in good health.

The rearrangement joins TRBV18 to TRBJ2-5; no definite D call. Deletions cut 2 bases from V and 2 bases from J, with 9 bases between. The CDR3 loop spans 14 amino acids. Germline V gene lookup returns CDR1 KGHSH and CDR2 LQKENI. The CDR3 sequence: CASSPDEVQETQYF. The CDR3 bases are TGTGCCAGCTCACCAGATGAGGTTCAAGAGACCCAGTACTTC.

V is TRBV18 and J is TRBJ1-4, with 9 bases matching TRBD1. The germline V gene encodes CDR1 KGHSH and CDR2 LQKENI. This CDR3 is 15 amino acids long. V lost 4 bases to trimming and J lost 3 bases; unmatched junction nucleotides: 3. The CDR3: CASSLTGGSNEKLFF. The CDR3 DNA follows: TGTGCCAGCTCACTCACAGGGGGCTCTAATGAAAAACTGTTTTTT.

This clone was seen only a few times. The chain has TRBV5-8 and TRBJ1-5; TRBD1 matches 10 bases. CDR1 is SGHTS, CDR2 YDEGEE, per germline. The CDR3 runs to 16 residues. V shed 4 bases and J 7 bases; nucleotides not matched to a gene: 11. CDR3 bases: TGTGCCAGCAGCCAGGGAGGACAGGGGGGTGGCCAGCCCCAGCATTTT. This gives the protein CASSQGGQGGGQPQHF.